This T cell receptor beta chain was observed in a study of control samples from healthy donors and cancer patients. In germline, CDR1 is MNHNS, CDR2 SASEGT. V shed 4 bases, J shed 3 bases, and the junction held 5 bases outside the gene matches. CDR3 length: 16 amino acids. The repertoire was sequenced with immunoSEQ multiplex PCR; TCRdb's copy has only in-frame clones and lacks some. The sample carries about 140,000 clones, 75% to 90% recorded once. The source of this sequence is a man in his thirties or forties in good health. Material for sequencing was blood. The chain recombines TRBV6-1 with TRBJ2-2; TRBD1 agrees at 10 bases. In DNA, the CDR3 is TGTGCCAGCAGTGGTCCCGGGACAGGGGACACCGGGGAGCTGTTTTTT. This translates into CASSGPGTGDTGELFF.